This TCR beta chain came from a study of response to subunit inactivated influenza vaccine. V lost 4 bases to trimming and J lost 2 bases; unmatched junction nucleotides: 5. This CDR3 is 15 amino acids long. Many counts were recorded for this clonotype. TCRdb passed the RT-PCR reads through MiXCR, listing each CDR3 protein once. Of 530,000 or so distinct CDR3 sequences in the sample, roughly 10% were seen once. The source is a man in his fifties who received an inactivated influenza vaccine. The sequences come from PBMCs from blood, collected on the day of vaccination. This chain connects TRBV12-3 or TRBV12-4 to TRBJ2-7; 10 bases line up with TRBD1. DNA of the CDR3: TGTGCCAGCAGTTCCGACAGGGGGCGGACCTACGAGCAGTACTTC. Translation: CASSSDRGRTYEQYF.